This T cell receptor (beta chain) comes out of a study of T-cell reconstitution after alpha-beta-depleted transplantation in children. General observations from the study: T-cell numbers and diversity, one year after transplant, stemmed largely from T cells that were newly produced. The origin of alpha-beta T cells about two months after transplant was reportedly several hundred expanded graft clones. Some patients' high day-60 TCRbeta diversity was traced to surviving recipient T cells and thymic progenitors.

This CDR3 has 14 amino acids. V lost 5 bases, J lost 4 bases, and 7 bases stayed unmatched. Germline V CDR1 and CDR2: KGHSH, LQKENI. Unique molecular identifiers were used in preparing the TCRbeta library. TCRdb fed the PCR reads into MiXCR, producing one record per CDR3 protein. The sample has around 200,000 distinct CDR3 sequences; approximately 8.4% are singletons. This clonotype has at least ten counts. Its antigen is still unknown. The chain joins TRBV18 to TRBJ2-7; TRBD1 aligns across 8 bases. The source was PBMCs, mostly from graft donor cells, collected 360 days after TCRalphabeta/CD19-depleted stem cell transplant. This sequence was found in a male patient between 2 and 10 years old who had a stem cell transplant for acute myeloid leukemia, so the T cells may come from the graft donor. In DNA form, the CDR3 reads TGTGCCAGCTCATCGGACAGGGTGGTATACGAGCAGTACTTC. This translates into CASSSDRVVYEQYF.